The 27 T cell receptor beta chains below come from one sample, sequenced in a study of sequential checkpoint blockade in melanoma. The sample's treatment: randomized to nivolumab then ipilimumab (arm A) or the reverse (arm B). The assay was immunoSEQ multiplex PCR, and TCRdb's table has in-frame clones only and misses some. Of a few thousand clones listed, approximately 20% are singletons. Sequencing used tumor tissue (inferred from file names), obtained from a patient given nivolumab and ipilimumab in sequence. Source of these receptors: a human donor with melanoma.

This chain joins TRBV19 and TRBJ2-3; D is possibly TRBD1 (6 bases). Germline-derived CDR1 and CDR2 are LNHDA and SQIVND (reference sequence). CDR3 length: 14 amino acids. The V gene lost 8 bases and the J gene lost 0 bases, with 12 bases spanning the gap. This CDR3 is CASGTTVSTDTQYF. The DNA for the CDR3 is TGTGCCAGTGGGACAACGGTTAGCACAGATACGCAGTATTTT.

The V and J genes are TRBV19 and TRBJ2-2, with D possibly called TRBD1 or TRBD2 (5 bases each). Trimming pared 5 bases from V and 2 bases from J, leaving 15 bases between. Per germline, CDR1 LNHDA and CDR2 SQIVND (reference sequence). There are 16 residues in the CDR3. CDR3 sequence reads: CASSGTLVLNTGELFF. The CDR3 DNA reads as TGTGCCAGTAGTGGGACGTTAGTTCTAAACACCGGGGAGCTGTTTTTT.

The chain links TRBV11-3 to TRBJ2-4; 8 positions agree with TRBD1. CDR1 SGHNT and CDR2 YENEEA come from the germline V gene. The CDR3 loop spans 15 amino acids. V shed 6 bases and J 3 bases; nucleotides not matched to a gene: 7. The CDR3 loop reads CASSNQGAYKNIQYF. The CDR3, as DNA: TGTGCCAGCAGTAACCAGGGGGCCTACAAAAACATTCAGTACTTC.

The chain employs TRBV29-1 and TRBJ2-7, with D possibly TRBD1 on 6 matching bases. Per germline, CDR1 SQVTM and CDR2 ANQGSEA. V was pared by 4 bases and J by 3 bases, with 16 bases between. The CDR3 is 14 amino acids. CDR3 region: CSVGGPLGGYEQYF. For the CDR3, the DNA is TGCAGCGTTGGGGGGCCTCTTGGGGGCTACGAGCAGTACTTC.

The genes are TRBV5-1 and TRBJ1-1; no firm D call. The CDR3 is 14 amino acids. Germline V gene lookup returns CDR1 SGHRS and CDR2 YFSETQ. Trimming pared 5 bases from V and 0 bases from J, leaving 11 bases between. In DNA form, the CDR3 reads TGCGCCAGCAGAGAGAAGGGATTGAACACTGAAGCTTTCTTT. It translates to CASREKGLNTEAFF.

This clone is deemed medium-sized (0.01 to 0.1%). The chain recombines TRBV11-3 with TRBJ1-1; D unclear. The CDR3 length is 14 residues. Germline V gene sequence: CDR1 SGHNT, CDR2 YENEEA. The ends were cut back, 1 base at V and 0 bases at J, with 6 bases in the middle. In DNA form, the CDR3 reads TGTGCCAGCAGCTTAGTGACTATGAACACTGAAGCTTTCTTT. Translation: CASSLVTMNTEAFF.

Judged by abundance, this clone is medium-sized. As DNA, the CDR3 is TGTGCCAGCAGTGGACAGCATAAAGATCATCAGCCCCAGCATTTT. It specifies CASSGQHKDHQPQHF. This rearrangement joins TRBV6-8 to TRBJ1-5; TRBD1 is a possible D gene (6 bases). The germline V gene has CDR1 MNHGY and CDR2 SAAAGT. This CDR3 spans 15 amino acids. Trimming pared 5 bases from V and 5 bases from J, leaving 16 bases between.

This clone was observed a handful of times. The chain has TRBV6-8 and TRBJ2-5; 8 nucleotides line up with TRBD2. Germline values: CDR1 MNHGY, CDR2 SAAAGT. The length of the CDR3 is 15 residues. V shed 5 bases, J shed 5 bases, and the junction held 10 bases outside the gene matches. The CDR3 here is CASSDQRERRETQYF. CDR3 nucleotides: TGTGCCAGCAGTGATCAGCGGGAGAGAAGGGAGACCCAGTACTTC.

This chain joins TRBV18 and TRBJ2-1; TRBD2 matches 8 bases. CDR1 is KGHSH, CDR2 LQKENI, per germline. CDR3 length: 15 amino acids. V gave up 6 bases and J gave up 4 bases; unmatched junction bases: 8. CDR3 coding DNA: TGTGCCAGCTCCCCGGGAGGGCCAGGGTACAATGAGCAGTTCTTC. Its protein is CASSPGGPGYNEQFF.

V gene TRBV30 combines with J gene TRBJ2-1, with D perhaps matching TRBD1 (5 bases). Germline-derived CDR1 and CDR2 are GTSNPN and SVGIG (reference sequence). Trimming cost V 2 bases and J 9 bases, with 14 bases left between them. The CDR3 sequence is 13 residues long. CDR3 sequence (DNA): TGTGCCTGGAGTTGGGGCAGCGACGGTGAGCAGTTCTTC. Amino acid sequence: CAWSWGSDGEQFF.

V and J are TRBV4-1 and TRBJ2-2; TRBD2 matches 8 bases. With 0 bases clipped from V and 7 bases from J, the junction kept 4 bases outside the gene matches. CDR3 length: 15 amino acids. The germline V gene encodes CDR1 MGHRA and CDR2 YSYEKL. The CDR3 nucleotides read TGCGCCAGCAGCCAAGATCCGGGGGGGAACGGGGAGCTGTTTTTT. Translated, it gives CASSQDPGGNGELFF.

This clone is large. This rearrangement joins TRBV11-3 to TRBJ2-7, with D perhaps assigned TRBD1 or TRBD2 (5 bases each). Trimming took 7 bases from V and 2 from J, leaving 18 bases between them. This CDR3 contains 15 residues. Germline V gene data show CDR1 as SGHNT and CDR2 as YENEEA. The DNA for the CDR3 is TGTGCCAGCACCCCCTTTGAGGGGTCCGCCTACGAGCAGTACTTC. It codes for CASTPFEGSAYEQYF.

The chain joins TRBV25-1 to TRBJ2-7; D perhaps matches TRBD1 (6 bases). From germline, CDR1 is MGHDK and CDR2 SYGVNS. V lost 3 bases to trimming and J lost 3 bases, with 12 bases between them. The CDR3 contains 14 residues. For the CDR3, the DNA is TGTGCCAGCAGTGACCGTAACAGGGTCTACGAGCAGTACTTC. This encodes CASSDRNRVYEQYF.

The V call is TRBV7-4, the J call TRBJ2-1, with D hard to call. The germline V gene encodes CDR1 SGHVT and CDR2 SQSDAQ. V was shortened by 2 bases and J by 5 bases, with 7 bases between the two germline ends. The CDR3 consists of 13 residues. The chain's CDR3 is CASSLSGNNEQFF. CDR3 bases: TGTGCCAGCAGCTTATCCGGTAACAATGAGCAGTTCTTC. Combining the CDR3 with reference TRBV7-4 and TRBJ2-1 gives the whole variable domain GAGVSQSPRYKVAKRGRDVALRCDSISGHVTLYWYRQTLGQGSEVLTYSQSDAQRDKSGRPSGRFSAERPERSVSTLKIQRTEQGDSAVYLCASSLSGNNEQFFGPGTRLTVL.

V is TRBV5-1 and J is TRBJ2-5; D remains unclear. This CDR3 spans 15 amino acids. Trimming removed 5 bases from V and 0 bases from J, with 14 bases in between. The germline CDR1 and CDR2 sequences are SGHRS and YFSETQ. DNA for the CDR3: TGCGCCAGCAGATCTTACAGAGCCAACCAAGAGACCCAGTACTTC. Its translation is CASRSYRANQETQYF. The whole variable domain, filled in from reference TRBV5-1 and TRBJ2-5, reads KAGVTQTPRYLIKTRGQQVTLSCSPISGHRSVSWYQQTPGQGLQFLFEYFSETQRNKGNFPGRFSGRQFSNSRSEMNVSTLELGDSALYLCASRSYRANQETQYFGPGTRLLVL.

This clone is categorized as medium-sized. V and J are TRBV28 and TRBJ1-1, with D hard to call. V gave up 10 bases and J gave up 7 bases, with 16 bases separating them. Germline V gives CDR1 MDHEN, CDR2 SYDVKM. There are 12 residues in the CDR3. DNA for the CDR3: TGTGCCACCTACGCCCAGTACGGTGAAGCTTTCTTT. It encodes CATYAQYGEAFF. The full variable domain, rest sourced from reference TRBV28 and TRBJ1-1, is DVKVTQSSRYLVKRTGEKVFLECVQDMDHENMFWYRQDPGLGLRLIYFSYDVKMKEKGDIPEGYSVSREKKERFSLILESASTNQTSMYLCATYAQYGEAFFGQGTRLTVV.

This clone was observed a handful of times. The V call is TRBV28, the J call TRBJ2-6; 10 nucleotides match TRBD2. The trim removed 5 bases at V and 0 bases at J, leaving 7 bases unmatched. Germline V gene lookup returns CDR1 MDHEN and CDR2 SYDVKM. The CDR3 sequence is 18 residues long. Written as DNA, the CDR3 is TGTGCCAGCAGTGTAGCGGGAGGATCTTACTCTGGGGCCAACGTCCTGACTTTC. It specifies CASSVAGGSYSGANVLTF.

The genes are TRBV6-8 and TRBJ1-1; perhaps TRBD1 as D (5 bases). CDR1 and CDR2 from the germline V gene are MNHGY and SAAAGT. V was clipped by 6 bases and J by 4 bases, with 15 bases between them. The CDR3 spans 14 residues. The CDR3 bases are TGTGCCAGCAGGGAGGGACGGACGAGCACTGAAGCTTTCTTT. Translated, it gives CASREGRTSTEAFF.

The V gene is TRBV6-8, the J gene TRBJ2-5, with D possibly matching TRBD2 (5 bases). CDR1 is MNHGY and CDR2 is SAAAGT in the germline V gene. This CDR3 is built from 15 residues. The V and J ends lost 6 bases and 2 bases respectively, with 16 bases between them. CDR3 sequence reads: CASRAAPLGQETQYF. CDR3 DNA sequence: TGTGCCAGCAGGGCAGCGCCACTAGGACAAGAGACCCAGTACTTC.

This sequence joins TRBV19 and TRBJ2-3; either TRBD1 or TRBD2 may fit D (6 bases each). Per the germline V gene, CDR1 is LNHDA and CDR2 is SQIVND (reference sequence). The V and J ends lost 5 bases and 2 bases respectively, with 11 bases between them. This CDR3 spans 14 amino acids. The CDR3 sequence is CASSWRGITDTQYF. The CDR3, as DNA: TGTGCCAGTAGTTGGAGGGGGATCACAGATACGCAGTATTTT.

This clone occurred a few times. This chain uses TRBV14 with TRBJ1-2, with a possible D match to TRBD1 (6 bases). This CDR3 region has 15 residues. Germline V gene sequence: CDR1 SGHDN, CDR2 FVKESK. V lost 4 bases and J lost 0, with 12 bases in between. The CDR3 is CASSPQGLTNYGYTF. The CDR3 region has the DNA TGTGCCAGCAGCCCCCAGGGGCTGACTAACTATGGCTACACCTTC. Full variable domain (rest looked up from reference TRBV14 and TRBJ1-2): EAGVTQFPSHSVIEKGQTVTLRCDPISGHDNLYWYRRVMGKEIKFLLHFVKESKQDESGMPNNRFLAERTGGTYSTLKVQPAELEDSGVYFCASSPQGLTNYGYTFGSGTRLTVV.

This clone was counted a few times. The chain uses TRBV28 and TRBJ2-7, with 12 bases aligning to TRBD2. The length of the CDR3 is 15 residues. Germline lookup yields CDR1 MDHEN and CDR2 SYDVKM. The V segment lost 9 bases and the J segment 2 bases; nucleotides outside the gene matches: 8. CDR3 coding DNA: TGTGCCAGTTCAGGGACTAGCGGGCGACCCTACGAGCAGTACTTC. It is translated as CASSGTSGRPYEQYF.

This CDR3 reads CASSGTGVTEAFF. For the CDR3, the DNA is TGTGCCAGCAGCGGGACAGGGGTTACTGAAGCTTTCTTT. The rearrangement links TRBV6-8 to TRBJ1-1, with 10 bases lining up with TRBD1. The germline CDR1 and CDR2 sequences are MNHGY and SAAAGT. This CDR3 contains 13 residues. V trimming: 6 bases; J trimming: 5 bases; junction bases outside the gene matches: 3.

Judged by abundance, this clone is large. The CDR3 bases are TGTGCCAGTAGAAGGGACGGCCAAGCTGAAGCTTTCTTT. Its protein product is CASRRDGQAEAFF. The rearrangement uses TRBV19 and TRBJ1-1; the D gene is possibly TRBD1 (5 bases). The CDR3 contains 13 residues. V was clipped by 6 bases and J by 6 bases, with 14 bases between them. Germline lookup yields CDR1 LNHDA and CDR2 SQIVND (reference sequence).

V and J are TRBV5-1 and TRBJ2-1; TRBD2 matches 11 bases. This CDR3 spans 15 amino acids. After removal of 5 bases from V and 10 bases from J, the junction contained 11 bases not matched to a gene. In germline, CDR1 is SGHRS, CDR2 YFSETQ. The CDR3 reads CASSSGTSGLREQFF. In DNA form, the CDR3 reads TGCGCCAGCAGTTCCGGGACTAGCGGCCTCAGGGAGCAGTTCTTC.

This clone has more than one count but fewer than ten. CDR3 sequence (DNA): TGTGCCAGCCTAAGGGCAGGGGGCAGCGGCAATCAGCCCCAGCATTTT. Translating gives CASLRAGGSGNQPQHF. The chain links TRBV6-8 to TRBJ1-5; TRBD1 agrees at 8 bases. There are 16 residues in the CDR3. Trimming at V came to 8 bases and at J to 2 bases, leaving 11 bases not matched to a gene. Germline values: CDR1 MNHGY, CDR2 SAAAGT.

This clone has a count of ten or more. The V and J genes are TRBV9 and TRBJ2-3; the D gene is possibly TRBD2 (5 bases). The CDR3 contains 16 residues. V lost 0 bases to trimming and J lost 1 base, with 12 bases between them. Germline-derived CDR1 and CDR2 are SGDLS and YYNGEE. The CDR3 region has the DNA TGTGCCAGCAGCGTAGTAGAGGGAGCGGGCACAGATACGCAGTATTTT. It codes for CASSVVEGAGTDTQYF.